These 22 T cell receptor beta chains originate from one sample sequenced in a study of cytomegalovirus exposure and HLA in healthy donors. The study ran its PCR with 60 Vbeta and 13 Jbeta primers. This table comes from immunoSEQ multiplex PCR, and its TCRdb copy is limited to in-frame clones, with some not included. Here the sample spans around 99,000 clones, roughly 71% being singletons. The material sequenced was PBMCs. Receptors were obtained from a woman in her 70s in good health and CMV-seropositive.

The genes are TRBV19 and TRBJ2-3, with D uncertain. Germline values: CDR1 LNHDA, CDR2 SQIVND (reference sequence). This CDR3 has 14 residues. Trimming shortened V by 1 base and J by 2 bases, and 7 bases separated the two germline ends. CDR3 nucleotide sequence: TGTGCCAGTAGTATAGGTACTCTCACAGATACGCAGTATTTT. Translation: CASSIGTLTDTQYF. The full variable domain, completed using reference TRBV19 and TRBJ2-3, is DGGITQSPKYLFRKEGQNVTLSCEQNLNHDAMYWYRQDPGQGLRLIYYSQIVNDFQKGDIAEGYSVSREKKESFPLTVTSAQKNPTAFYLCASSIGTLTDTQYFGPGTRLTVL.

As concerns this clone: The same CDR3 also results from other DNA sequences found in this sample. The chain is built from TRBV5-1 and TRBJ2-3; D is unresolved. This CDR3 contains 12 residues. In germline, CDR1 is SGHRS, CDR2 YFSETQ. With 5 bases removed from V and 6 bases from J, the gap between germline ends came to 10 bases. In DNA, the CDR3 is TGCGCCAGCAGTTTGACGGAGGATACGCAGTATTTT. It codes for CASSLTEDTQYF. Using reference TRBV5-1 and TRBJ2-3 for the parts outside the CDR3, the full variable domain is KAGVTQTPRYLIKTRGQQVTLSCSPISGHRSVSWYQQTPGQGLQFLFEYFSETQRNKGNFPGRFSGRQFSNSRSEMNVSTLELGDSALYLCASSLTEDTQYFGPGTRLTVL.

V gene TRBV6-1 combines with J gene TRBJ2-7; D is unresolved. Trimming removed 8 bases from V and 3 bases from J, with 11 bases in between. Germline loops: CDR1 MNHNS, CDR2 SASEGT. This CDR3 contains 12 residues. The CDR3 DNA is TGTGCCAGCTCTACCTATGGCTACGAGCAGTACTTC. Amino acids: CASSTYGYEQYF.

CDR3 sequence (DNA): TGTGCCAGCAGCGTAGTAGGTCGGGACACTGAAGCTTTCTTT. Amino acid sequence: CASSVVGRDTEAFF. The V call is TRBV9, the J call TRBJ1-1; D remains ambiguous. V shed 0 bases and J shed 3 bases, with 9 bases lying between them. CDR3 length: 14 amino acids. Per the germline V gene, CDR1 is SGDLS and CDR2 is YYNGEE.

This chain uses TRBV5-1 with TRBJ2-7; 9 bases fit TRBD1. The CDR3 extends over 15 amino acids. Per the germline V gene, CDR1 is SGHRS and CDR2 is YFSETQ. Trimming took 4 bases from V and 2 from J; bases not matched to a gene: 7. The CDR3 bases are TGCGCCAGCAGCCCGGGAGGACAGGGGCCCTACGAGCAGTACTTC. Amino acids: CASSPGGQGPYEQYF.

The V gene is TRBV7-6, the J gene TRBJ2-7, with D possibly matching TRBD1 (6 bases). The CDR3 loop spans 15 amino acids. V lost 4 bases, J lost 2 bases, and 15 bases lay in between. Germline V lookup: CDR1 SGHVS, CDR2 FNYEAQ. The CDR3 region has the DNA TGTGCCAGCAGCTCAATAACAGGGTTAACCTACGAGCAGTACTTC. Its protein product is CASSSITGLTYEQYF.

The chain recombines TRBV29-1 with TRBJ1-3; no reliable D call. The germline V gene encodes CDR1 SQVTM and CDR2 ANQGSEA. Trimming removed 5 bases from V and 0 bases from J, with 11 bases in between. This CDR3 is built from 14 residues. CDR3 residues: CSVRGSVSGNTIYF. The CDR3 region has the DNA TGCAGCGTTAGAGGCAGCGTCTCTGGAAACACCATATATTTT.

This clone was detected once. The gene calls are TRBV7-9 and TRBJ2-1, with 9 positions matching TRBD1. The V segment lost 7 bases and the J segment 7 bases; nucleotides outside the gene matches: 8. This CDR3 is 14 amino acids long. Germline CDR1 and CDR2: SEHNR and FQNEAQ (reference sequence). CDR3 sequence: CASTSGTGTNEQFF. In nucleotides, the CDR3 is TGTGCCAGCACCTCCGGGACAGGGACAAATGAGCAGTTCTTC. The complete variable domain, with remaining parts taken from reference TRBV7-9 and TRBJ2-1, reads DTGVSQNPRHKITKRGQNVTFRCDPISEHNRLYWYRQTLGQGPEFLTYFQNEAQLEKSRLLSDRFSAERPKGSFSTLEIQRTEQGDSAMYLCASTSGTGTNEQFFGPGTRLTVL.

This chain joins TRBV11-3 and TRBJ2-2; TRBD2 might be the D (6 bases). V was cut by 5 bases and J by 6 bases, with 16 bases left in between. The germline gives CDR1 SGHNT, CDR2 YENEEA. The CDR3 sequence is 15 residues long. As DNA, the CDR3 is TGTGCCAGCAGCCACTCGGGCGGGGACTCCGGGGAGCTGTTTTTT. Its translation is CASSHSGGDSGELFF. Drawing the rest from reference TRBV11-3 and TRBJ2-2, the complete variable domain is EAGVVQSPRYKIIEKKQPVAFWCNPISGHNTLYWYLQNLGQGPELLIRYENEEAVDDSQLPKDRFSAERLKGVDSTLKIQPAELGDSAVYLCASSHSGGDSGELFFGEGSRLTVL.

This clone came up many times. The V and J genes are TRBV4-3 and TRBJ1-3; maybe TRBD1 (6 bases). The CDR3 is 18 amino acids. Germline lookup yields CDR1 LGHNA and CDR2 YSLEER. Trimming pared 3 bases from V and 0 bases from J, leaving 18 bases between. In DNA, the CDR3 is TGCGCCAGCAGCCAGGACCAGAACAGGGCCCGCTCTGGAAACACCATATATTTT. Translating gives CASSQDQNRARSGNTIYF.

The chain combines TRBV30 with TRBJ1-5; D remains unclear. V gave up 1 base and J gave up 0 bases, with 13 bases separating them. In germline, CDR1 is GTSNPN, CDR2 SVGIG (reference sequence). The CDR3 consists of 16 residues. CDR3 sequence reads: CAWSGGSAYSNQPQHF. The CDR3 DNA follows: TGTGCCTGGAGTGGAGGCAGCGCCTATAGCAATCAGCCCCAGCATTTT.

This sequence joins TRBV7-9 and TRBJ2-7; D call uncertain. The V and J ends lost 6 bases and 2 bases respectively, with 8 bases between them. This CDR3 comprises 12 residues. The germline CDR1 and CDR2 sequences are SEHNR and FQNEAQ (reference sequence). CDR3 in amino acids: CASSSVTYEQYF. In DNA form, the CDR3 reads TGTGCCAGCAGTTCAGTGACCTACGAGCAGTACTTC.

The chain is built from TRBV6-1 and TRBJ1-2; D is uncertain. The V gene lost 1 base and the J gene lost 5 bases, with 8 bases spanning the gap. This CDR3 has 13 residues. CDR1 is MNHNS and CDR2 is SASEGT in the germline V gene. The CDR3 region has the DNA TGTGCCAGCAGTGAAGTCAGGCTATATGGCTACACCTTC. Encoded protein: CASSEVRLYGYTF.

The CDR3: CASSLGGAGGQETQYF. The CDR3 nucleotides read TGTGCCAGCAGCTTAGGAGGAGCGGGGGGCCAAGAGACCCAGTACTTC. This rearrangement joins TRBV7-2 to TRBJ2-5, with 9 bases aligning to TRBD2. The CDR3 length is 16 residues. With 1 base clipped from V and 1 base from J, the junction kept 4 bases outside the gene matches. Germline assignment: CDR1 SGHTA and CDR2 FQGNSA.

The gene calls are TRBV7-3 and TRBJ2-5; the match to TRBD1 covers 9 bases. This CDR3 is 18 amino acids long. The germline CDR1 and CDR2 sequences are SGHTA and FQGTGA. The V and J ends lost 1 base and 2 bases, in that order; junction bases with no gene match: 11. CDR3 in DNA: TGTGCCAGCAGCTTAAACCCGGAGACAGGGGGGGCACAAGAGACCCAGTACTTC. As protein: CASSLNPETGGAQETQYF. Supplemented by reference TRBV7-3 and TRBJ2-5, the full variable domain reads GAGVSQTPSNKVTEKGKYVELRCDPISGHTALYWYRQSLGQGPEFLIYFQGTGAADDSGLPNDRFFAVRPEGSVSTLKIQRTERGDSAVYLCASSLNPETGGAQETQYFGPGTRLLVL.

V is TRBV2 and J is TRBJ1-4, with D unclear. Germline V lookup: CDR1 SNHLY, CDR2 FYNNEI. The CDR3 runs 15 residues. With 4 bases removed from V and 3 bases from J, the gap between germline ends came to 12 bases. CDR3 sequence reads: CASSVLGQPNEKLFF. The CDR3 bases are TGTGCCAGCAGTGTACTTGGGCAGCCTAATGAAAAACTGTTTTTT.

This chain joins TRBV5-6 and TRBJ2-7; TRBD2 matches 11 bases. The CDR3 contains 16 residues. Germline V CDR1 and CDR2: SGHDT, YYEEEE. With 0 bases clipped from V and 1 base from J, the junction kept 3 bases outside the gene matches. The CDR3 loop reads CASSLVSGGASYEQYF. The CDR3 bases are TGTGCCAGCAGCTTGGTTAGCGGGGGGGCATCCTACGAGCAGTACTTC.

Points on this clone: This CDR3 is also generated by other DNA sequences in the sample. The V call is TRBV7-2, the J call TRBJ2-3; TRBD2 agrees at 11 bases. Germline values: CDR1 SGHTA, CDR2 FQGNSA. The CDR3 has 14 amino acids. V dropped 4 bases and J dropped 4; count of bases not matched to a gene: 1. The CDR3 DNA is TGTGCCAGCAGCTCGGGACTAGCGGCAGATACGCAGTATTTT. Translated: CASSSGLAADTQYF.

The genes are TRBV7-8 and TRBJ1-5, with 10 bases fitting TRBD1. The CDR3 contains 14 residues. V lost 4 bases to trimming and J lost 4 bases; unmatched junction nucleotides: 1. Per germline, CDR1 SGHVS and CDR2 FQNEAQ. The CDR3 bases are TGTGCCAGCAGCTGGGGACAGGGGAATCAGCCCCAGCATTTT. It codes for CASSWGQGNQPQHF.

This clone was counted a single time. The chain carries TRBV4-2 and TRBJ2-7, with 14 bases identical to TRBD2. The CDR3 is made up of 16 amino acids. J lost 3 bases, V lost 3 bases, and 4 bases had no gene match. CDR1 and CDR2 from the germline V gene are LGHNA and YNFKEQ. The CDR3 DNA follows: TGTGCCAGCAGCCATGAGACTAGCGGGGGGGTCTACGAGCAGTACTTC. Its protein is CASSHETSGGVYEQYF.

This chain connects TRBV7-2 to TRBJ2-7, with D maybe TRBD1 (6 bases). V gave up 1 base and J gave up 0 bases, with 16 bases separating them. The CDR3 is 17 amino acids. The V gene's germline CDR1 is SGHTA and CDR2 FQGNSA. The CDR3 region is CASSLGASTGGSYEQYF. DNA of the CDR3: TGTGCCAGCAGCTTAGGGGCTTCGACAGGCGGCTCCTACGAGCAGTACTTC. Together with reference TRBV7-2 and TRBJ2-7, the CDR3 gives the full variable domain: GAGVSQSPSNKVTEKGKDVELRCDPISGHTALYWYRQSLGQGLEFLIYFQGNSAPDKSGLPSDRFSAERTGGSVSTLTIQRTQQEDSAVYLCASSLGASTGGSYEQYFGPGTRLTVT.

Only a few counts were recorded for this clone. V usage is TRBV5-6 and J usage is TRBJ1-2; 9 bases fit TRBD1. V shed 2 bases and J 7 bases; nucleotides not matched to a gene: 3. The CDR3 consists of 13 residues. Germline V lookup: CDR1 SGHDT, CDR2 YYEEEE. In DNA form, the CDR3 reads TGTGCCAGCAGCTTCTGGACAGGGGCTGGCTACACCTTC. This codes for CASSFWTGAGYTF.